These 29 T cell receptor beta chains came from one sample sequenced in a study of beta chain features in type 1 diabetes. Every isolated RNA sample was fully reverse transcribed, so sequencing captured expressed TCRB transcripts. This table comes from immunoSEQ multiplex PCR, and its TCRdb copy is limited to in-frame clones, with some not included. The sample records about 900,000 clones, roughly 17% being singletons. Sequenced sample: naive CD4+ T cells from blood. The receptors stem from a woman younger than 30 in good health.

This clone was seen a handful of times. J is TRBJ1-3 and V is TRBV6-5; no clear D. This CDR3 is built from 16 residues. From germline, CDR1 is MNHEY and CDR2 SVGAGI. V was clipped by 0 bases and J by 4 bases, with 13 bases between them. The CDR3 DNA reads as TGTGCCAGCAGTTACTCTGACGGCACGGCGGGAAACACCATATATTTT. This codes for CASSYSDGTAGNTIYF.

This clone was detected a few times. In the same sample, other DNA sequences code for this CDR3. The CDR3 reads CASSYGDEQYF. The CDR3 DNA sequence: TGTGCCAGCAGTTATGGTGACGAGCAGTACTTC. The V and J genes are TRBV6-6 and TRBJ2-7; no firm D call. The CDR3 is made up of 11 amino acids. Germline V lookup: CDR1 MNHNY, CDR2 SVGAGI (reference sequence). The V end was cut by 3 bases, the J end by 5 bases, with 5 bases between.

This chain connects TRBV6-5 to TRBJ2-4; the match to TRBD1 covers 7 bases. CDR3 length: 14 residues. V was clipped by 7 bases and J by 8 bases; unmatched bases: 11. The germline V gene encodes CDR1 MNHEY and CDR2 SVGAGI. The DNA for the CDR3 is TGTGCCAGCATCTCCGGGACAGCCGGGGACATTCAGTACTTC. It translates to CASISGTAGDIQYF.

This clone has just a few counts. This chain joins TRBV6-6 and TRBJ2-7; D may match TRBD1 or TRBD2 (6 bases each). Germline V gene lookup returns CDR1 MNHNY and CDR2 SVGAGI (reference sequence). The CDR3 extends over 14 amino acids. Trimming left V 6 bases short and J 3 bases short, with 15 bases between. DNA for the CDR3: TGTGCCAGCAGCCTCGACGGGGGACACTACGAGCAGTACTTC. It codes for CASSLDGGHYEQYF.

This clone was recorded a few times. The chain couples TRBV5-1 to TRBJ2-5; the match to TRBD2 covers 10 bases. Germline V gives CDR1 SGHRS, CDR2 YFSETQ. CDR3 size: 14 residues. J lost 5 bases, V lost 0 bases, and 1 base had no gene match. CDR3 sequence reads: CASSLGTSGETQYF. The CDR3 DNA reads TGCGCCAGCAGCTTGGGGACTAGCGGTGAGACCCAGTACTTC.

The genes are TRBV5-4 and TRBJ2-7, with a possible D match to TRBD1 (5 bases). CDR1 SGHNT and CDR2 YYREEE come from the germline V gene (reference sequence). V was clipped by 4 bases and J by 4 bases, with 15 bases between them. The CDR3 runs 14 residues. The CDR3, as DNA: TGTGCCAGCAGCACTACAGGTCTCTCGTACGAGCAGTACTTC. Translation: CASSTTGLSYEQYF.

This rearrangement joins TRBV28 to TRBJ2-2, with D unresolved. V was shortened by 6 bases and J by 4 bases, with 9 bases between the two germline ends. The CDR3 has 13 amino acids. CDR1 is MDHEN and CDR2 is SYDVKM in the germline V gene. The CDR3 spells CASSNFGTGELFF. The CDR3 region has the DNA TGTGCCAGCAGCAACTTCGGCACCGGGGAGCTGTTTTTT.

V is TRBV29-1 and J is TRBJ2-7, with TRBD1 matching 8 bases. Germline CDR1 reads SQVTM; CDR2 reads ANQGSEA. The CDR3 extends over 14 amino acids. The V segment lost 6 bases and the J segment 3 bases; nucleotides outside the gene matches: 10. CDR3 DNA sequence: TGCAGCGTGTGTCCGGACAGGGCGGGCTACGAGCAGTACTTC. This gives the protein CSVCPDRAGYEQYF.

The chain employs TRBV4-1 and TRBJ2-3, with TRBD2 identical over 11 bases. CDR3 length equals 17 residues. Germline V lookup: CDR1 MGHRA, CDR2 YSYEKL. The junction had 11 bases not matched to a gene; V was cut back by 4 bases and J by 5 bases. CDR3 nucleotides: TGCGCCAGCAGCCCCCAGCAACTAGCGGGAGCTCAAGATACGCAGTATTTT. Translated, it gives CASSPQQLAGAQDTQYF.

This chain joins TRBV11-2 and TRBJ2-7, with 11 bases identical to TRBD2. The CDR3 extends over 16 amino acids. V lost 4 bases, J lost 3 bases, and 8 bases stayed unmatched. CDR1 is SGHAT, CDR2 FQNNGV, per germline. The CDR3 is CASSSLRGLAVYEQYF. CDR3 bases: TGTGCCAGCAGCTCACTGAGGGGACTAGCGGTCTACGAGCAGTACTTC.

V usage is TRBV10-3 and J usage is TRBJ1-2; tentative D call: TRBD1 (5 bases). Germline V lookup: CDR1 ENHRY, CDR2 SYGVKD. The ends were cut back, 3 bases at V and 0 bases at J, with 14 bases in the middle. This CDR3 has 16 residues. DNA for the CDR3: TGTGCCATCAGTGACCCAGAGGGACTAGCTAACTATGGCTACACCTTC. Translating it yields CAISDPEGLANYGYTF.

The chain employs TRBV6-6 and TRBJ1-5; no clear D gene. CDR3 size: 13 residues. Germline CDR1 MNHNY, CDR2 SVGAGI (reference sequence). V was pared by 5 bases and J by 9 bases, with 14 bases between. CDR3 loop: CASSINGLRPQHF. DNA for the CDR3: TGTGCCAGCAGTATCAACGGCCTCCGGCCCCAGCATTTT.

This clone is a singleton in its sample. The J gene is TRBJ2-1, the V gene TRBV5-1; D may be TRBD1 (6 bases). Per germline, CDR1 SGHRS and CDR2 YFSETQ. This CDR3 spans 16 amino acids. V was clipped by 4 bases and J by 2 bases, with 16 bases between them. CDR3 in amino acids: CASSAGPGQTYNEQFF. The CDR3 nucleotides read TGCGCCAGCAGCGCCGGACCGGGACAAACCTACAATGAGCAGTTCTTC.

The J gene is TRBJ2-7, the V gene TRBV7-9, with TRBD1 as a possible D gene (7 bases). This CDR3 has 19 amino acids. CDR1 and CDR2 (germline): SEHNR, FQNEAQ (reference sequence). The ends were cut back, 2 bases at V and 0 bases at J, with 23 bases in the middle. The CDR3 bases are TGTGCCAGCAGCTTATTAATTCCCAGGGGGGAAAGCTACTCCTACGAGCAGTACTTC. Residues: CASSLLIPRGESYSYEQYF.

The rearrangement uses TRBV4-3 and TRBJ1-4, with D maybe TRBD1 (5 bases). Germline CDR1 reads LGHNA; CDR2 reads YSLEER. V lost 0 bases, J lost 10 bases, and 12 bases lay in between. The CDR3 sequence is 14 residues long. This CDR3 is CASSQDGVGGKLFF. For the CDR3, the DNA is TGCGCCAGCAGCCAAGATGGAGTGGGGGGAAAACTGTTTTTT.

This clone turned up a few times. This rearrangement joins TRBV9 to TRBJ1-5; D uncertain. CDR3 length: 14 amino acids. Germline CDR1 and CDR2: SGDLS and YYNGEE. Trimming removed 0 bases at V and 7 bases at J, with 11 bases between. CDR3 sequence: CASSVGTEGQPQHF. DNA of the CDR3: TGTGCCAGCAGCGTAGGGACGGAAGGACAGCCCCAGCATTTT.

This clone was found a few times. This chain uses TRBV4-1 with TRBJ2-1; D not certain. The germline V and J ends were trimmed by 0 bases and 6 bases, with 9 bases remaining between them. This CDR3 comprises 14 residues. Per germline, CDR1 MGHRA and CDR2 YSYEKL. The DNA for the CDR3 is TGCGCCAGCAGCCAAGAGTGGGGTATCAATGAGCAGTTCTTC. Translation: CASSQEWGINEQFF.

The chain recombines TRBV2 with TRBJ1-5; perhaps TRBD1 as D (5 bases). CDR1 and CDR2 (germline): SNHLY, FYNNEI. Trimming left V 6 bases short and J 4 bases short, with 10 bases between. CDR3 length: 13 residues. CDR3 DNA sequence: TGTGCCAGCAGCTTAGGGGAGAATCAGCCCCAGCATTTT. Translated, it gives CASSLGENQPQHF. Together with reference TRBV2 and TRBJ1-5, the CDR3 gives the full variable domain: EPEVTQTPSHQVTQMGQEVILRCVPISNHLYFYWYRQILGQKVEFLVSFYNNEISEKSEIFDDQFSVERPDGSNFTLKIRSTKLEDSAMYFCASSLGENQPQHFGDGTRLSIL.

CDR3 in DNA: TGTGCCAGCTCTACCCAGGGCGGGGAGCAGTACTTC. This gives the protein CASSTQGGEQYF. This chain joins TRBV18 and TRBJ2-7; perhaps D is TRBD1 or TRBD2 (5 bases each). The CDR3 loop spans 12 amino acids. V was pared by 6 bases and J by 7 bases, with 13 bases between. The germline CDR1 and CDR2 sequences are KGHSH and LQKENI.

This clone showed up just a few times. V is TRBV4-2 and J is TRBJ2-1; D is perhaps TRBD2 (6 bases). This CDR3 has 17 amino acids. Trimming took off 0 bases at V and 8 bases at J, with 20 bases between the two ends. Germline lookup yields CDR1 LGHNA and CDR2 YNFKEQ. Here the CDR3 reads CASSQDPLAGLFHEQFF. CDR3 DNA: TGTGCCAGCAGCCAAGATCCACTAGCTGGCCTCTTCCATGAGCAGTTCTTC.

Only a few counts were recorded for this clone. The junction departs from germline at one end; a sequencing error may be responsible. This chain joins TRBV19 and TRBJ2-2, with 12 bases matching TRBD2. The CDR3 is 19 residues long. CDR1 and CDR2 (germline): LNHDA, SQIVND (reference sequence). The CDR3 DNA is TGTGCCAGTAGGCCCGGCCAGGGGAAGGCTAGCGGGAGGGCCGGGCAGCTGTTTTTT. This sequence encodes CASRPGQGKASGRAGQLFF.

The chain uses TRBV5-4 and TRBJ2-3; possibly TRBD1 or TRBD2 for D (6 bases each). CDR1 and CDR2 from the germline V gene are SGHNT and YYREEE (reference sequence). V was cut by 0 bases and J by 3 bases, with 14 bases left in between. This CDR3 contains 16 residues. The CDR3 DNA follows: TGTGCCAGCAGCTTGGCCTATGGGGGGCAAACAGATACGCAGTATTTT. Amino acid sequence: CASSLAYGGQTDTQYF.

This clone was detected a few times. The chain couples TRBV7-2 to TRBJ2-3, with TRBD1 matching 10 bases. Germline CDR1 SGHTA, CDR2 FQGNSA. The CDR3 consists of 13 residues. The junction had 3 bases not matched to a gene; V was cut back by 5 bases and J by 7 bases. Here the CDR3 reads CASSKGQGNTQYF. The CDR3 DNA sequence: TGTGCCAGCAGCAAGGGACAGGGGAATACGCAGTATTTT.

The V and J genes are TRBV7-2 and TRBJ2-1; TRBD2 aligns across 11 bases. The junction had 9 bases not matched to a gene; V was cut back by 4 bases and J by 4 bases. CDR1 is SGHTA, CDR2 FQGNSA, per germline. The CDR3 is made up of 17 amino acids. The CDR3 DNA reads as TGTGCCAGCAGCTCTCACCTCGGGACTAGCGGTTACAATGAGCAGTTCTTC. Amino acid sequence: CASSSHLGTSGYNEQFF.

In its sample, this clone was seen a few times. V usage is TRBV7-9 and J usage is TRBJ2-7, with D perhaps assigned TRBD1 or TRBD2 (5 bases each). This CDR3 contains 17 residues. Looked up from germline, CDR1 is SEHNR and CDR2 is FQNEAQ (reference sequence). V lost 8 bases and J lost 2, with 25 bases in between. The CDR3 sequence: CASQGLMGTESTYEQYF. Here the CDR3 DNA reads TGTGCCAGCCAGGGCCTCATGGGGACGGAGAGCACCTACGAGCAGTACTTC.

CDR3 bases: TGTGCCAGCAGCTTGAGGGCTAACACCGGGGAGCTGTTTTTT. This encodes CASSLRANTGELFF. The chain uses TRBV5-4 and TRBJ2-2; no reliable D call. CDR1 SGHNT and CDR2 YYREEE come from the germline V gene (reference sequence). The CDR3 has 14 residues. V was trimmed by 1 base and J by 2 bases, leaving 6 bases between them. Filled out from reference TRBV5-4 and TRBJ2-2, the complete variable domain reads ETGVTQSPTHLIKTRGQQVTLRCSSQSGHNTVSWYQQALGQGPQFIFQYYREEENGRGNFPPRFSGLQFPNYSSELNVNALELDDSALYLCASSLRANTGELFFGEGSRLTVL.

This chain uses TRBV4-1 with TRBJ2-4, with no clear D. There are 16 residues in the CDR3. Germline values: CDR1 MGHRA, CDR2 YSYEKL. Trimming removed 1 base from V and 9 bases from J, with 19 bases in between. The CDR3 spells CASSQGNRATYGIQYF. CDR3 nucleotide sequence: TGCGCCAGCAGCCAAGGCAATAGGGCCACTTATGGCATTCAGTACTTC.

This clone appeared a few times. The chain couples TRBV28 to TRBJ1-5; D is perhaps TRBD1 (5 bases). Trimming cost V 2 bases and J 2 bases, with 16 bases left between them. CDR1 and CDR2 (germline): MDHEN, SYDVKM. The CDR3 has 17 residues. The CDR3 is CASSLRGLRSGNQPQHF. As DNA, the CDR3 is TGTGCCAGCAGTTTACGGGGCCTCCGCAGCGGCAATCAGCCCCAGCATTTT.

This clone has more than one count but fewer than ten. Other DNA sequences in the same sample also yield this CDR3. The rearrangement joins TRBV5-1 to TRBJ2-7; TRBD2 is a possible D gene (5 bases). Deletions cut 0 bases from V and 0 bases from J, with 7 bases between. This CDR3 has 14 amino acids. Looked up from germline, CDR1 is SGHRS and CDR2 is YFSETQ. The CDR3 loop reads CASSLAGSSYEQYF. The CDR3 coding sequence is TGCGCCAGCAGCTTGGCGGGGTCCTCCTACGAGCAGTACTTC.